This TCR beta chain came from a study of T-cell reconstitution after alpha-beta-depleted transplantation in children. This sample's TCRbeta library carried unique molecular identifier barcodes. TCRdb reanalysed the PCR reads using MiXCR and keeps one entry per CDR3 protein. The sample has around 600,000 distinct CDR3 sequences, roughly 23% seen once. This clonotype was counted between two and nine times. This specimen was PBMCs, mostly from graft donor cells, taken 360 days after TCRalphabeta/CD19-depleted stem cell transplant. The TCR was taken from a boy under three years old who had a stem cell transplant for acute myeloid leukemia, so the T cells may come from the graft donor.

The CDR3 protein is CASRSGVSSYYEQYF. Here the CDR3 DNA reads TGTGCCAGCAGGTCAGGGGTATCCTCGTACTACGAGCAGTACTTC. The chain combines TRBV7-2 with TRBJ2-7, with D possibly being TRBD1 (6 bases). The CDR3 spans 15 residues. The germline V and J ends were trimmed by 6 bases and 3 bases, with 18 bases remaining between them. From germline, CDR1 is SGHTA and CDR2 FQGNSA.